A single sample is the source of the 2 T cell receptor beta chains below, sequenced in a study of neoadjuvant anti-PD-1 for oral cavity cancer. The assay was immunoSEQ multiplex PCR, and TCRdb's table has in-frame clones only and misses some. This sample carries about 72,000 clones, around 83% of them seen once, and the ten largest clones take 3.4%. This specimen consisted of PBMCs, obtained before nivolumab (anti-PD-1) treatment. The source of these receptors is a person aged 40-85 years with oral cavity squamous cell carcinoma.

The V gene is TRBV4-2, the J gene TRBJ2-7; 12 bases match TRBD2. The CDR3 runs to 15 residues. Germline CDR1 reads LGHNA; CDR2 reads YNFKEQ. Trimming cost V 3 bases and J 1 base; bases outside gene matches: 1. DNA of the CDR3: TGTGCCAGCAGCCAGACTAGCGGGAGTTCCTACGAGCAGTACTTC. Translating gives CASSQTSGSSYEQYF.

This chain connects TRBV11-2 to TRBJ1-2; TRBD1 matches 8 bases. CDR3 length: 17 residues. Germline-derived CDR1 and CDR2 are SGHAT and FQNNGV. J lost 3 bases, V lost 1 base, and 10 bases had no gene match. CDR3 protein: CASSLGQGTTLDYGYTF. CDR3 coding DNA: TGTGCCAGCAGCTTAGGACAGGGGACTACCCTTGACTATGGCTACACCTTC. The full variable domain, in which reference TRBV11-2 and TRBJ1-2 provide the parts outside the CDR3, is EAGVAQSPRYKIIEKRQSVAFWCNPISGHATLYWYQQILGQGPKLLIQFQNNGVVDDSQLPKDRFSAERLKGVDSTLKIQPAKLEDSAVYLCASSLGQGTTLDYGYTFGSGTRLTVV.